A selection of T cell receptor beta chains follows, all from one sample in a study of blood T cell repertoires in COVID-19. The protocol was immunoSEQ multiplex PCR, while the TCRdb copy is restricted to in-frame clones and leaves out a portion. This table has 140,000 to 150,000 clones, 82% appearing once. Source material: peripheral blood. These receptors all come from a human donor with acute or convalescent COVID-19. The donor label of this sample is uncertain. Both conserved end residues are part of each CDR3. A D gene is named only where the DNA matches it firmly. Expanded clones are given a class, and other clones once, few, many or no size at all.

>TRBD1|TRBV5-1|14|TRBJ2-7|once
TGCGCCAGCAGCTCAACGGGACAGGGCTCCGAGCAGTACTTC
CASSSTGQGSEQYF
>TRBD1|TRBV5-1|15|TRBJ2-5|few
TGCGCCAGCAGCTTGGCCGGACAGGGTTCAGAGACCCAGTACTTC
CASSLAGQGSETQYF
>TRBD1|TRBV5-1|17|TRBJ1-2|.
TGCGCCAGCAGCTTGGAGGGCAGGGGGCGAGTTTACTATGGCTACACCTTC
CASSLEGRGRVYYGYTF
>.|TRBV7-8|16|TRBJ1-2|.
TGTGCCAGCAGCCTATTGGAGGACAGTTGGTCTTATGGCTACACCTTC
CASSLLEDSWSYGYTF
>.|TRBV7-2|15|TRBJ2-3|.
TGTGCCAGCAGCCCACGCGGGACCACGACAGATACGCAGTATTTT
CASSPRGTTTDTQYF
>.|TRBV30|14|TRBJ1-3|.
TGTGCCAACTCACGGGGGATCCCTGGAAACACCATATATTTT
CANSRGIPGNTIYF
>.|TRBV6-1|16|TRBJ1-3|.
TGTGCCAGCAGTGAAGCAACCCCGAGCTCTGGAAACACCATATATTTT
CASSEATPSSGNTIYF
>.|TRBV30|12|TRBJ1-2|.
TGTGCCTGGAGTGTAACGGGCTATGGCTACACCTTC
CAWSVTGYGYTF
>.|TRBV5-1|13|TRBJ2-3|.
TGCGCCAGCAGCGCACAGGGATCAGATACGCAGTATTTT
CASSAQGSDTQYF
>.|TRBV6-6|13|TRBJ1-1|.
TGTGCCAGCAGGTCACTAACGAACACTGAAGCTTTCTTT
CASRSLTNTEAFF
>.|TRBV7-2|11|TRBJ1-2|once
TGTGCCTCCGGGACAAACTATGGCTACACCTTC
CASGTNYGYTF
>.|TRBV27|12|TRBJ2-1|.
TGTGCCAGCAGTCCGAAGGAGGGGAAGCGGTTCTTC
CASSPKEGKRFF
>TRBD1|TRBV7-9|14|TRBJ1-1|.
TGTGCCAGCAGCCCAAGATTCGGGACAGTTGAAGCTTTCTTT
CASSPRFGTVEAFF
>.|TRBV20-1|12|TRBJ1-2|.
TGCAGTGCTAGTACCCAGAACTATGGCTACACCTTC
CSASTQNYGYTF
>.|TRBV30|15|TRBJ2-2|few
TGTGCCTGTAGCTTACCGGGAGCTATAACCGGGGAGCTGTTTTTT
CACSLPGAITGELFF
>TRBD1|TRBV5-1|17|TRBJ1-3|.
TGCGCCAGCAGCATAGCGGGACAGGGTGTTTTTGGAAACACCATATATTTT
CASSIAGQGVFGNTIYF